This TCR beta chain was recovered during a study of T cell responses to AZD1222 COVID-19 vaccine. Using immunoSEQ multiplex PCR, the repertoire was profiled, and TCRdb retains in-frame clones only, with some absent. The data contain about 130,000 clones, over 80% of them singletons. The CDR3 length is 14 residues. Germline CDR1 reads SGDLS; CDR2 reads YYNGEE. Trimming left V 2 bases short and J 1 base short, with 9 bases between. The chain joins TRBV9 to TRBJ1-1; perhaps TRBD1 as D (6 bases). The sequencing here drew on peripheral blood, taken 28 days after the second AZD1222 dose. This TCR derives from an adult who received the AZD1222 COVID-19 vaccine. The CDR3 region has the DNA TGTGCCAGCAGCGTGACAGGCACGAACACTGAAGCTTTCTTT. Its protein is CASSVTGTNTEAFF.